This TCR beta chain was sequenced for a study of T cell clones after liver transplantation. About the research overall: TCRbeta sequencing after a pre-transplant mixed lymphocyte reaction identified graft-donor-reactive clones, later tracked in post-transplant blood. Third-party-reactive TCRbeta sequences from pre-transplant mixed lymphocyte reactions served as antigen-independent comparators. The study, taken as a whole, reports: Graft donor-reactive T cells may have migrated into the graft rather than being deleted. Post-transplant, graft-donor-reactive CD4 TCRbeta sequences in blood dropped significantly in most of the 8 subjects.

Assay: immunoSEQ multiplex PCR; the TCRdb copy retains only in-frame clones and omits some. The sample has 72,000 or so clones, around four fifths seen once. Worth noting for this clone: The antigen is unknown.

Trimming stripped 2 bases from V and 12 bases from J, with 14 bases between. The CDR3 contains 13 residues. The germline gives CDR1 SEHNR, CDR2 FQNEAQ (reference sequence). Sample: CD4+ T cells from blood, taken at the 22-month timepoint. The receptor's source is a human patient who received a liver transplant. A share of the T cells may be of graft donor origin. The V and J genes are TRBV7-9 and TRBJ2-1, with D possibly being TRBD2 (7 bases). The CDR3 spells CASSLLQGGGQFF. Here the CDR3 DNA reads TGTGCCAGCAGCTTATTACAGGGAGGGGGGCAGTTCTTC.